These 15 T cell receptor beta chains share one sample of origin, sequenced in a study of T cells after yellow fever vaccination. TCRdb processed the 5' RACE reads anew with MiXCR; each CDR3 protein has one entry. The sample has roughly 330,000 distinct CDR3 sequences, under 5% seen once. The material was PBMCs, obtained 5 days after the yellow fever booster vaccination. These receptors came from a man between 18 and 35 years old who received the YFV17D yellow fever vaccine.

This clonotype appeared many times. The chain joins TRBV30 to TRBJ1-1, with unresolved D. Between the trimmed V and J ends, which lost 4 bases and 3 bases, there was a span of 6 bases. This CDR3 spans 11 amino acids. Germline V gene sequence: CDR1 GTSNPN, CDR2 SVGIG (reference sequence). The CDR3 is CAWTEDTEAFF. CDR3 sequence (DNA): TGTGCCTGGACCGAGGACACTGAAGCTTTCTTT.

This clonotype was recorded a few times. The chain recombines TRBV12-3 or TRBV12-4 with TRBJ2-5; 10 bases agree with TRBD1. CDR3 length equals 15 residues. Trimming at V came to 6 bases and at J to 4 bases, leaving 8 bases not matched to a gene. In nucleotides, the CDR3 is TGTGCCAGCAGACGAACCCGGGACAGGGGAGAGACCCAGTACTTC. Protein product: CASRRTRDRGETQYF.

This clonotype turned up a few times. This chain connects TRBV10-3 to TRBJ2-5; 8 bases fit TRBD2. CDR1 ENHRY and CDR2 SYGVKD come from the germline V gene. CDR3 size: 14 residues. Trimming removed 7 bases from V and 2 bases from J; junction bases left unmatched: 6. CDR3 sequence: CAINPGGGQETQYF. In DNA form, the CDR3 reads TGTGCCATCAACCCTGGCGGGGGGCAAGAGACCCAGTACTTC.

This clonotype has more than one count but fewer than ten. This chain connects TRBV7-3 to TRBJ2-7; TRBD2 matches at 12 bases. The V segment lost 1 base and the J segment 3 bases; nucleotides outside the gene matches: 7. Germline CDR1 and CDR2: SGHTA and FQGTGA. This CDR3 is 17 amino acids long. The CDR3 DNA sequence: TGTGCCAGCAGCTTAAATAGACTAGCGGGGGCCGTCTACGAGCAGTACGTC. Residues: CASSLNRLAGAVYEQYV.

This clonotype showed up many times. The DNA for the CDR3 is TGCAGTGCTAGGGCAGCCGAAGGAATTACAGATACGCAGTATTTT. Residues: CSARAAEGITDTQYF. The chain joins TRBV20-1 to TRBJ2-3; D not resolved. Germline loops: CDR1 DFQATT, CDR2 SNEGSKA (reference sequence). The CDR3 has 15 amino acids. V was cut by 3 bases and J by 3 bases, with 16 bases left in between.

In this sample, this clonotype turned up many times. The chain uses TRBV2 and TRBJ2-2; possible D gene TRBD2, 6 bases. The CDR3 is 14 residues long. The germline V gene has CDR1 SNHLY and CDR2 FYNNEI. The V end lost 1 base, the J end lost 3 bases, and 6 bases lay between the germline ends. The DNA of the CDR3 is TGTGCCAGCAGTGAAGGGGACTACACCGGGGAGCTGTTTTTT. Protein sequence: CASSEGDYTGELFF.

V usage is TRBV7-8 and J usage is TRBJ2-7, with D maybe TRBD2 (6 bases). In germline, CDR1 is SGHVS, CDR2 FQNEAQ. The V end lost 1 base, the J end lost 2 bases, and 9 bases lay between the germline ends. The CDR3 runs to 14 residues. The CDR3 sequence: CASSLVTGAYEQYV. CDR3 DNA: TGTGCCAGCAGCTTAGTTACGGGGGCCTACGAGCAGTACGTC.

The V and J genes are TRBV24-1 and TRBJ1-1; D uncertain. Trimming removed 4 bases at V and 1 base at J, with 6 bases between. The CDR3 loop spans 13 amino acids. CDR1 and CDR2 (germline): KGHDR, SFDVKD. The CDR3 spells CATSEGSNTEAFF. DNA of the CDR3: TGTGCCACCAGTGAGGGCTCGAACACTGAAGCTTTCTTT.

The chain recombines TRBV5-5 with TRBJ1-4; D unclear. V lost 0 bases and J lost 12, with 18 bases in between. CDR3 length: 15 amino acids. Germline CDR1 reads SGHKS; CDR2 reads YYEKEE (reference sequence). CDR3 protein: CASSLVPRIRDQLFF. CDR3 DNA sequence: TGTGCCAGCAGCTTGGTTCCGAGGATTCGGGATCAACTGTTTTTT.

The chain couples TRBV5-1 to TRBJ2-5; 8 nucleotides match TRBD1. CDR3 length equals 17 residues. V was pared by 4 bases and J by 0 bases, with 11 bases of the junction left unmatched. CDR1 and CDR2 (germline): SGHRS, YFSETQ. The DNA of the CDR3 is TGCGCCAGCAGCCGCGGACAGGGCCAAATTAACCAAGAGACCCAGTACTTC. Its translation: CASSRGQGQINQETQYF.

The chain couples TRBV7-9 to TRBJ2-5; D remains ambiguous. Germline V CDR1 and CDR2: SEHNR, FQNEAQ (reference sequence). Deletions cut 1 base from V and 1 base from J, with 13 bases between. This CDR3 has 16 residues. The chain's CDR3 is CASSLVGSSGQETQYF. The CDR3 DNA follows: TGTGCCAGCAGCTTAGTAGGCTCCTCGGGCCAAGAGACCCAGTACTTC.

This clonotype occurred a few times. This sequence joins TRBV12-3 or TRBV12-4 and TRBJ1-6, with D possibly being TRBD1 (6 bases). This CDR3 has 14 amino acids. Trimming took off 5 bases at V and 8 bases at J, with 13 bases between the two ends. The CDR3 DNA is TGTGCCAGCAGTGATCAACAGGGAGATTCACCCCTCCACTTT. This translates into CASSDQQGDSPLHF.

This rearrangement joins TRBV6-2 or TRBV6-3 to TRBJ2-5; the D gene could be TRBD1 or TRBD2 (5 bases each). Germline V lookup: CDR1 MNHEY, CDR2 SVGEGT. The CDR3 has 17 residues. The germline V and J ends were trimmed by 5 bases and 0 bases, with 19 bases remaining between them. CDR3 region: CASSRNTGPSDQETQYF. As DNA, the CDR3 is TGTGCCAGCAGTCGAAACACGGGACCCTCAGACCAAGAGACCCAGTACTTC.

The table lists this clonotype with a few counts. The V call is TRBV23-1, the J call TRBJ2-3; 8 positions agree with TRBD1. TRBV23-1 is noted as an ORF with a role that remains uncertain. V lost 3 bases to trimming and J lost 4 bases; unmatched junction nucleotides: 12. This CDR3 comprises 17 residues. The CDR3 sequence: CASSQSRDRLNPDTQYF. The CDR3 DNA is TGCGCCAGCAGTCAGTCCCGGGACAGGTTGAATCCAGATACGCAGTATTTT.

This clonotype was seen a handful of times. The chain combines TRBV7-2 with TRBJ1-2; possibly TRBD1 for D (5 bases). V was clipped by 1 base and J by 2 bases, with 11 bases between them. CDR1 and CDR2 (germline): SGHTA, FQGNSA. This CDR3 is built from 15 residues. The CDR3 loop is CASSLEAGQNYGYTF. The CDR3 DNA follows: TGTGCCAGCAGCTTAGAGGCGGGGCAGAACTATGGCTACACCTTC.